The sequence of this T cell receptor beta chain was determined in a study of blood T cell repertoires in COVID-19. Looking at the study overall: The United States, Italy and Spain were the sources of the acute and convalescent COVID-19 samples. T cells, B-cell-depleted T cells, or PBMCs provided the cDNA or gDNA that served as material.

CDR3 length: 12 amino acids. V was trimmed by 5 bases and J by 4 bases, leaving 11 bases between them. Germline assignment: CDR1 GTSNPN and CDR2 SVGIG (reference sequence). Under the authors' procedure: Amplification of reference gene primers provided the estimated nucleated cell counts. Produced via immunoSEQ multiplex PCR; TCRdb's table is partial and in-frame only. For V, J and clone size, that table is used; D and trimming come from the DNA. This table holds about 250,000 clones, 83% found once. The specimen was peripheral blood. The source is a human donor in a cohort sampled during active COVID-19. This chain uses TRBV30 with TRBJ1-2; a possible D gene is TRBD1 (5 bases). The CDR3 reads CAWGAAAYGYTF. The DNA of the CDR3 is TGTGCCTGGGGGGCGGCAGCCTATGGCTACACCTTC.